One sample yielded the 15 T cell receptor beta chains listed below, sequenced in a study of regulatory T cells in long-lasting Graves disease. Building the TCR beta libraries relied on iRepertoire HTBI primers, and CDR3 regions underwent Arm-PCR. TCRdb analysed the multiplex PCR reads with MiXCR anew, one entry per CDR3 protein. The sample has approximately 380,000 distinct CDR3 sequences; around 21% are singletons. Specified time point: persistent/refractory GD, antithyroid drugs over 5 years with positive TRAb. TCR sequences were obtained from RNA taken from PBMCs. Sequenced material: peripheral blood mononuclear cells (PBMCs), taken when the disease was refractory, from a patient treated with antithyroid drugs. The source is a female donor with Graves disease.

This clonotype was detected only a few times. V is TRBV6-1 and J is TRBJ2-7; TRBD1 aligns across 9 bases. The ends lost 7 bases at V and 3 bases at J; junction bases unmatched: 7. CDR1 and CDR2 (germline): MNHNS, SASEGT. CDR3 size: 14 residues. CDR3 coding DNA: TGTGCCAGCAAGATGACAGGGGGATTCTACGAGCAGTACTTC. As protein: CASKMTGGFYEQYF.

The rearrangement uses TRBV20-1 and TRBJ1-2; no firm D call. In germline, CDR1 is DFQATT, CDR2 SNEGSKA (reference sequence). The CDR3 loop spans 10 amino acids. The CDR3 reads CIGPLGGYTF. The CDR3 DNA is TGCATTGGACCTCTCGGGGGCTACACCTTC.

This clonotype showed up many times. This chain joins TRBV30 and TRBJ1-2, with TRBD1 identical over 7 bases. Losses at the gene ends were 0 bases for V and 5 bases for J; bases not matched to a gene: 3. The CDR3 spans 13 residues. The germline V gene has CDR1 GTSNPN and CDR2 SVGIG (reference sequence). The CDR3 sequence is CAWSVGTEYGYTF. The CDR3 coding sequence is TGTGCCTGGAGTGTAGGGACAGAATATGGCTACACCTTC.

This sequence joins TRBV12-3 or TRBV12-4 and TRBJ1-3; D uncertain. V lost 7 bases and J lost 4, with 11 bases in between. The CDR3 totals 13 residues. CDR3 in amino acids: CASTPSGGNTIYF. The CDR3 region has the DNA TGTGCCAGCACCCCGTCCGGGGGAAACACCATATATTTT.

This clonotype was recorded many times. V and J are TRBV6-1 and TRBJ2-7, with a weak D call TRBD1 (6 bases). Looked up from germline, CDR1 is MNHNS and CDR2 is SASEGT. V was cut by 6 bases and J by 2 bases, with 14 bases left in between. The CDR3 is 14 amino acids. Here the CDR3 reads CASSQFRDTYEQYF. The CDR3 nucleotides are TGTGCCAGCAGCCAATTCCGGGACACCTACGAGCAGTACTTC.

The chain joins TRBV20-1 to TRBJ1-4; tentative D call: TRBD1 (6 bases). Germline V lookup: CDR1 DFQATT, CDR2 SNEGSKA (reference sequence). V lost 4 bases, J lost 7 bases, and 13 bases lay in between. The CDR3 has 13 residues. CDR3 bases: TGCAGTGCTATAACCCCGACAGGTGAAAAACTGTTTTTT. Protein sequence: CSAITPTGEKLFF.

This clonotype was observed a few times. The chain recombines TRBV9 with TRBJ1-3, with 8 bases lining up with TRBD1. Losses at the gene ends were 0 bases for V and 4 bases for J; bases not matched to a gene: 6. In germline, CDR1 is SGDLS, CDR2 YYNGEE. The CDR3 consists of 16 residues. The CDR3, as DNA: TGTGCCAGCAGCGTAGAGGTCAGGGGGCGCGGAAACACCATATATTTT. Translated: CASSVEVRGRGNTIYF.

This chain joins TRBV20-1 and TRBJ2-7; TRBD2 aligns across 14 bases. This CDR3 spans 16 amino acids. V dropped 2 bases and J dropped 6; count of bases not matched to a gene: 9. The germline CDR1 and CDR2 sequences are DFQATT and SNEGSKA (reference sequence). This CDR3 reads CSARRGLAGEDREQYF. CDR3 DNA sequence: TGCAGTGCTAGACGGGGACTAGCGGGAGAAGATCGCGAGCAGTACTTC.

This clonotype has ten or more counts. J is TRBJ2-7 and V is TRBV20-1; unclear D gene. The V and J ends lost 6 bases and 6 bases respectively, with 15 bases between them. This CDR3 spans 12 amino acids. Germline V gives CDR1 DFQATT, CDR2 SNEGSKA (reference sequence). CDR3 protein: CSALSQNGEQYF. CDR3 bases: TGCAGTGCCTTATCGCAGAACGGCGAGCAGTACTTC.

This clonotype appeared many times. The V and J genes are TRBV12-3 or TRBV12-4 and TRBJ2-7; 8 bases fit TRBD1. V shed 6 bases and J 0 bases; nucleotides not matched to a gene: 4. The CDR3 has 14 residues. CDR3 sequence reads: CASRGQASSYEQYF. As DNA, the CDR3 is TGTGCCAGCAGGGGACAGGCGAGCTCCTACGAGCAGTACTTC.

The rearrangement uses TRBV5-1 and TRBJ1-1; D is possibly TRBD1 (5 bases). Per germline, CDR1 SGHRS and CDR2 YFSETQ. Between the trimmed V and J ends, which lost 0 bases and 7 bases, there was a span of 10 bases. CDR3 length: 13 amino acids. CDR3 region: CASSLGQSLEAFF. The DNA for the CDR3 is TGCGCCAGCAGCTTGGGACAGTCTCTTGAAGCTTTCTTT.

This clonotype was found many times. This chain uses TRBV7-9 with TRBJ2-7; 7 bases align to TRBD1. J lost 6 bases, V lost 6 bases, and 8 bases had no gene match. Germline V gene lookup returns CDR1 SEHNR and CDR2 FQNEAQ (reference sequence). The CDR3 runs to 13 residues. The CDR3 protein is CASRKGTASEQYF. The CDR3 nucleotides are TGTGCCAGCAGAAAAGGGACAGCATCCGAGCAGTACTTC.

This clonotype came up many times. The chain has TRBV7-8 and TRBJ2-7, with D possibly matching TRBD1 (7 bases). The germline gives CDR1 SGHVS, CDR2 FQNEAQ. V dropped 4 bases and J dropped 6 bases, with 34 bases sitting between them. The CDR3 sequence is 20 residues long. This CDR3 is CASSSGLQGTPRALTSEQYF. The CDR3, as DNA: TGTGCCAGCAGCTCCGGCCTACAGGGGACTCCGCGCGCCCTTACAAGCGAGCAGTACTTC.

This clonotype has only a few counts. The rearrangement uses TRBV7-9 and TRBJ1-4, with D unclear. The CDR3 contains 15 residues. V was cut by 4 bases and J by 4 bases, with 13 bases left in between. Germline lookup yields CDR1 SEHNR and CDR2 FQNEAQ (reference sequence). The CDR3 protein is CASSSNRNYNEKLFF. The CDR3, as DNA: TGTGCCAGCAGCTCGAACAGAAATTATAATGAAAAACTGTTTTTT.

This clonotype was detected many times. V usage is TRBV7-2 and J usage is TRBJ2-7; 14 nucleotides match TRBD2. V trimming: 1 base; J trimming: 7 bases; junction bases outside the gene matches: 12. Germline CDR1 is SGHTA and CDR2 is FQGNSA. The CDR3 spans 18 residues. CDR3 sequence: CASSLGDRGLAGACEQYF. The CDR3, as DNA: TGTGCCAGCAGCTTAGGGGACAGGGGACTAGCGGGAGCTTGTGAGCAGTACTTC. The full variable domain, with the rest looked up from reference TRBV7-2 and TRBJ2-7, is GAGVSQSPSNKVTEKGKDVELRCDPISGHTALYWYRQSLGQGLEFLIYFQGNSAPDKSGLPSDRFSAERTGGSVSTLTIQRTQQEDSAVYLCASSLGDRGLAGACEQYFGPGTRLTVT.